This TCR beta chain emerged from a study of blood T cell repertoires in COVID-19. Across the study: Sources were T cells, B-cell-depleted T cells, or PBMCs; the material itself was cDNA or gDNA.

Germline V CDR1 and CDR2: KGHSH, LQKENI. V dropped 4 bases and J dropped 5 bases, with 8 bases sitting between them. The CDR3 has 12 amino acids. Here immunoSEQ multiplex PCR was the method, and the copy in TCRdb shows in-frame clones only, minus some. The sample carries approximately 180,000 clones, around 82% recorded once. Sequencing was carried out using PBMCs or T cells enriched from blood (not recorded which). The TCR was taken from an older woman with acute COVID-19. The chain carries TRBV18 and TRBJ1-1; the D is unclear. Here the CDR3 DNA reads TGTGCCAGCTCACAGATGAGGACTGAAGCTTTCTTT. Encoded protein: CASSQMRTEAFF.